The rows below give T cell receptor beta chains drawn from one sample of a study of shared clonotypes between healthy human individuals. This table comes from immunoSEQ multiplex PCR, and its TCRdb copy is limited to in-frame clones, with some not included. This table has about 2.3 million clones, under 95% appearing once. The sequenced sample consisted of naive CD4+ T cells from PBMCs. The receptors come from a man between 18 and 35 years old in good health. Some clones in this sample may be carry-over from other donors' samples. The CDR3 runs from the conserved cysteine through the conserved F or W. D genes are given only for firm matches. Some rows have no size entry. The others give once, few or many, or a class for an expanded clone.

d_call: TRBD2
clone_size: .
v_call: TRBV27
cdr3_length: 19
j_call: TRBJ2-2
cdr3_nt: TGTGCCAGCAGTCCCTTCGTTGGAGCGGGAGGGGTTTACACCGGGGAGCTGTTTTTT
cdr3_aa: CASSPFVGAGGVYTGELFF

d_call: TRBD2
clone_size: .
v_call: TRBV18
cdr3_length: 15
j_call: TRBJ2-1
cdr3_nt: TGTGCCAGCTCACTGGGACTAGCGGGAGTTACGGAGCAGTTCTTC
cdr3_aa: CASSLGLAGVTEQFF

d_call: .
clone_size: .
v_call: TRBV15
cdr3_length: 14
j_call: TRBJ1-1
cdr3_nt: TGTGCCACCAGCAGAGCGCGGTCGAACACTGAAGCTTTCTTT
cdr3_aa: CATSRARSNTEAFF

d_call: .
clone_size: .
v_call: TRBV6-5
cdr3_length: 14
j_call: TRBJ2-7
cdr3_nt: TGTGCCAGCAGTTACACCGGGACATCGCGAGAGCAGTACTTC
cdr3_aa: CASSYTGTSREQYF

d_call: .
clone_size: few
v_call: TRBV9
cdr3_length: 11
j_call: TRBJ1-2
cdr3_nt: TGTGCCAGCAGCGCGGTCTATGGCTACACCTTC
cdr3_aa: CASSAVYGYTF

d_call: .
clone_size: .
v_call: TRBV18
cdr3_length: 13
j_call: TRBJ1-1
cdr3_nt: TGTGCCAGCTCCGAGGGGGTGGGCACTGAAGCTTTCTTT
cdr3_aa: CASSEGVGTEAFF

d_call: TRBD1
clone_size: .
v_call: TRBV6-1
cdr3_length: 13
j_call: TRBJ1-2
cdr3_nt: TGTGCCAGCAGGGGACAGGGGGCGCATGGCTACACCTTC
cdr3_aa: CASRGQGAHGYTF

d_call: TRBD2
clone_size: once
v_call: TRBV25-1
cdr3_length: 15
j_call: TRBJ2-7
cdr3_nt: TGTGCCAGCAGTCCCCAAGCGGGGGCCTCCTACGAGCAGTACTTC
cdr3_aa: CASSPQAGASYEQYF

d_call: TRBD2
clone_size: .
v_call: TRBV9
cdr3_length: 17
j_call: TRBJ2-1
cdr3_nt: TGTGCCAGCAGCGTAAATGCCAAACTAGCGTCGTACAATGAGCAGTTCTTC
cdr3_aa: CASSVNAKLASYNEQFF

d_call: TRBD1
clone_size: .
v_call: TRBV6-1
cdr3_length: 18
j_call: TRBJ2-1
cdr3_nt: TGTGCCAGCAGTGGGCGGCAGGGGGACGCCCCCCACCGGAATGAGCAGTTCTTC
cdr3_aa: CASSGRQGDAPHRNEQFF

d_call: .
clone_size: .
v_call: TRBV6-1
cdr3_length: 15
j_call: TRBJ2-5
cdr3_nt: TGTGCCAGCAATCTCAACCTAGCCTTCCAAGAGACCCAGTACTTC
cdr3_aa: CASNLNLAFQETQYF

d_call: .
clone_size: .
v_call: TRBV16
cdr3_length: 15
j_call: TRBJ2-6
cdr3_nt: TGTGCCAGCAGCCAATTGGGGTCGGGGGCCAACGTCCTGACTTTC
cdr3_aa: CASSQLGSGANVLTF

d_call: .
clone_size: .
v_call: TRBV4-1
cdr3_length: 16
j_call: TRBJ1-2
cdr3_nt: TGCGCCAGCAGCCAAGGGAGTGTCGGGGGTTACTATGGCTACACCTTC
cdr3_aa: CASSQGSVGGYYGYTF

d_call: .
clone_size: .
v_call: TRBV28
cdr3_length: 13
j_call: TRBJ1-5
cdr3_nt: TGTGCCAGCAGTTTTCTTATTAATCAGCCCCAGCATTTT
cdr3_aa: CASSFLINQPQHF

d_call: .
clone_size: once
v_call: TRBV7-6
cdr3_length: 16
j_call: TRBJ2-2
cdr3_nt: TGTGCCAGCAGCTTAGGCCGACAGGTTAACACCGGGGAGCTGTTTTTT
cdr3_aa: CASSLGRQVNTGELFF

d_call: .
clone_size: .
v_call: TRBV19
cdr3_length: 11
j_call: TRBJ1-4
cdr3_nt: TGTGCCAGTACCTATAGGGCGGAACTGTTTTTT
cdr3_aa: CASTYRAELFF

d_call: .
clone_size: .
v_call: TRBV7-2
cdr3_length: 15
j_call: TRBJ2-1
cdr3_nt: TGTGCCAGCAGCTTTAGCGGTCTGACCTACAATGAGCAGTTCTTC
cdr3_aa: CASSFSGLTYNEQFF

d_call: .
clone_size: .
v_call: TRBV30
cdr3_length: 13
j_call: TRBJ2-5
cdr3_nt: TGTGCCTGGAGCAGTCAGGTACAAGAGACCCAGTACTTC
cdr3_aa: CAWSSQVQETQYF

d_call: TRBD2
clone_size: .
v_call: TRBV5-1
cdr3_length: 14
j_call: TRBJ2-1
cdr3_nt: TGCGCCAGCAGCTTGTCGGGAGGCTACAATGAGCAGTTCTTC
cdr3_aa: CASSLSGGYNEQFF

d_call: .
clone_size: once
v_call: TRBV5-5
cdr3_length: 13
j_call: TRBJ2-7
cdr3_nt: TGTGCCAGCAGCTTGGCTCGTGGGTACGAGCAGTACTTC
cdr3_aa: CASSLARGYEQYF

d_call: .
clone_size: .
v_call: TRBV7-9
cdr3_length: 17
j_call: TRBJ1-4
cdr3_nt: TGTGCCAGCAGCTTAGCGCTTTTCGGGGAGTCTAATGAAAAACTGTTTTTT
cdr3_aa: CASSLALFGESNEKLFF

d_call: TRBD2
clone_size: .
v_call: TRBV2
cdr3_length: 15
j_call: TRBJ2-3
cdr3_nt: TGTGCCAGCAGATTAGCGGGAGGTAGCACAGATACGCAGTATTTT
cdr3_aa: CASRLAGGSTDTQYF

d_call: TRBD2
clone_size: once
v_call: TRBV6-6
cdr3_length: 16
j_call: TRBJ2-4
cdr3_nt: TGTGCCAGCAGTCCCCGACTAGCGGGAGGGCCAAACATTCAGTACTTC
cdr3_aa: CASSPRLAGGPNIQYF

d_call: .
clone_size: .
v_call: TRBV5-1
cdr3_length: 14
j_call: TRBJ2-3
cdr3_nt: TGCGCCAGCAGCTTGGAGGGATACACAGATACGCAGTATTTT
cdr3_aa: CASSLEGYTDTQYF

d_call: TRBD1
clone_size: .
v_call: TRBV5-4
cdr3_length: 16
j_call: TRBJ2-1
cdr3_nt: TGTGCCAGCAGCTTTTCCCGGGACAGCCACTTCAATGAGCAGTTCTTC
cdr3_aa: CASSFSRDSHFNEQFF

d_call: TRBD1
clone_size: once
v_call: TRBV19
cdr3_length: 15
j_call: TRBJ2-1
cdr3_nt: TGTGCCAGTAGCCCAATCGGGACAGGACACAATGAGCAGTTCTTC
cdr3_aa: CASSPIGTGHNEQFF

d_call: .
clone_size: .
v_call: TRBV2
cdr3_length: 14
j_call: TRBJ2-7
cdr3_nt: TGTGCCAGCATGCTAGGGACTGGGAGCGACGAGCAGTACTTC
cdr3_aa: CASMLGTGSDEQYF

d_call: .
clone_size: once
v_call: TRBV5-1
cdr3_length: 15
j_call: TRBJ2-3
cdr3_nt: TGCGCCAGCAGCCCCGGCGGGAATAGCGCAGATACGCAGTATTTT
cdr3_aa: CASSPGGNSADTQYF

d_call: .
clone_size: once
v_call: TRBV30
cdr3_length: 12
j_call: TRBJ2-7
cdr3_nt: TGTGCCTGGAATATGGGATCGAGGGAGCAGTACTTC
cdr3_aa: CAWNMGSREQYF

d_call: TRBD1
clone_size: .
v_call: TRBV4-1
cdr3_length: 17
j_call: TRBJ1-3
cdr3_nt: TGCGCCAGCAGCCTCCAGACAGGGAACAACGCTGGGAACACCATATATTTT
cdr3_aa: CASSLQTGNNAGNTIYF

d_call: TRBD2
clone_size: once
v_call: TRBV7-2
cdr3_length: 14
j_call: TRBJ2-5
cdr3_nt: TGTGCCAGCAGCTTAGGGACTAGCGGCGAGACCCAGTACTTC
cdr3_aa: CASSLGTSGETQYF

d_call: TRBD1
clone_size: .
v_call: TRBV6-6
cdr3_length: 12
j_call: TRBJ2-7
cdr3_nt: TGTGCCAGCAGTTCCGGGGACAGGAGGAAGTACTTC
cdr3_aa: CASSSGDRRKYF

d_call: .
clone_size: once
v_call: TRBV27
cdr3_length: 16
j_call: TRBJ2-1
cdr3_nt: TGTGCCAGCAACTCGGGCGGGACGCACCCCTACAATGAGCAGTTCTTC
cdr3_aa: CASNSGGTHPYNEQFF

d_call: TRBD2
clone_size: .
v_call: TRBV7-6
cdr3_length: 15
j_call: TRBJ2-7
cdr3_nt: TGTGCCAGCAGCTTACGGTCCTCAGGACTAGCCGAGCAGTACTTC
cdr3_aa: CASSLRSSGLAEQYF

d_call: TRBD2
clone_size: .
v_call: TRBV19
cdr3_length: 15
j_call: TRBJ2-7
cdr3_nt: TGTGCCAGTAGTATAGCTGGTAGCGGGATCTACGAGCAGTACTTC
cdr3_aa: CASSIAGSGIYEQYF

d_call: .
clone_size: .
v_call: TRBV6-5
cdr3_length: 14
j_call: TRBJ2-1
cdr3_nt: TGTGCCAGCAGTTACTCCCTCTCATACAATGAGCAGTTCTTC
cdr3_aa: CASSYSLSYNEQFF

d_call: TRBD1
clone_size: once
v_call: TRBV2
cdr3_length: 14
j_call: TRBJ1-5
cdr3_nt: TGTGCCAGCAGAGGGGACAGGGGTGGACAGCCCCAGCATTTT
cdr3_aa: CASRGDRGGQPQHF

d_call: .
clone_size: .
v_call: TRBV29-1
cdr3_length: 11
j_call: TRBJ1-1
cdr3_nt: TGCAGCGCCCCAGGTGACGGTGAAGCTTTCTTT
cdr3_aa: CSAPGDGEAFF

d_call: .
clone_size: .
v_call: TRBV7-9
cdr3_length: 15
j_call: TRBJ2-3
cdr3_nt: TGTGCCAGCAGCCTGGGTTCCACTAGCACAGATACGCAGTATTTT
cdr3_aa: CASSLGSTSTDTQYF

d_call: .
clone_size: once
v_call: TRBV7-2
cdr3_length: 13
j_call: TRBJ1-2
cdr3_nt: TGTGCCAGCAGCCCCAGGACAGTCTATGGCTACACCTTC
cdr3_aa: CASSPRTVYGYTF

d_call: TRBD1
clone_size: once
v_call: TRBV28
cdr3_length: 14
j_call: TRBJ1-1
cdr3_nt: TGTGCCAGCAGTTTTCACAGGGGCAACACTGAAGCTTTCTTT
cdr3_aa: CASSFHRGNTEAFF

d_call: .
clone_size: .
v_call: TRBV6-1
cdr3_length: 16
j_call: TRBJ2-1
cdr3_nt: TGTGCCAGCAGTGAATTTTGGGACGCCTCCTACAATGAGCAGTTCTTC
cdr3_aa: CASSEFWDASYNEQFF

d_call: .
clone_size: .
v_call: TRBV4-1
cdr3_length: 14
j_call: TRBJ2-7
cdr3_nt: TGCGCCAGCAGCCAAGACCCGGGTAACCACGAGCAGTACTTC
cdr3_aa: CASSQDPGNHEQYF

d_call: .
clone_size: .
v_call: TRBV6-1
cdr3_length: 14
j_call: TRBJ1-2
cdr3_nt: TGTGCCAGCAGTCCCGGGACGGATGCCTGGGGCTACACCTTC
cdr3_aa: CASSPGTDAWGYTF

d_call: TRBD1
clone_size: .
v_call: TRBV10-3
cdr3_length: 16
j_call: TRBJ1-5
cdr3_nt: TGTGCCATCAGTGGGGGCTGGGACAGGTTGGATCAGCCCCAGCATTTT
cdr3_aa: CAISGGWDRLDQPQHF

d_call: TRBD2
clone_size: .
v_call: TRBV5-1
cdr3_length: 17
j_call: TRBJ2-1
cdr3_nt: TGCGCCAGCAGCTTGAAGCGGGAGGCCTACTCCTACAATGAGCAGTTCTTC
cdr3_aa: CASSLKREAYSYNEQFF

d_call: .
clone_size: .
v_call: TRBV4-1
cdr3_length: 14
j_call: TRBJ2-5
cdr3_nt: TGCGCCAGCAGCCAAGTTGGGAGTCAAGAGACCCAGTACTTC
cdr3_aa: CASSQVGSQETQYF

d_call: TRBD1
clone_size: .
v_call: TRBV28
cdr3_length: 13
j_call: TRBJ2-5
cdr3_nt: TGTGCCAGCAGTTTAGACAGGGCGGAGACCCAGTACTTC
cdr3_aa: CASSLDRAETQYF

d_call: TRBD1
clone_size: .
v_call: TRBV5-4
cdr3_length: 13
j_call: TRBJ2-7
cdr3_nt: TGTGCCAGCAGCCGGACAGGGGGCGCGGGGCAGTACTTC
cdr3_aa: CASSRTGGAGQYF

d_call: .
clone_size: once
v_call: TRBV28
cdr3_length: 14
j_call: TRBJ2-7
cdr3_nt: TGTGCCAGCAGTGGGGGGACGGGATATGAGGAGCAGTACTTC
cdr3_aa: CASSGGTGYEEQYF

d_call: .
clone_size: few
v_call: TRBV4-1
cdr3_length: 13
j_call: TRBJ1-4
cdr3_nt: TGCGCCAGCAGCCAAGGCGTGGTGGAAAAACTGTTTTTT
cdr3_aa: CASSQGVVEKLFF

d_call: .
clone_size: .
v_call: TRBV20-1
cdr3_length: 11
j_call: TRBJ1-1
cdr3_nt: TGCAGTGCTAGCCCCACCCGTGAAGCTTTCTTT
cdr3_aa: CSASPTREAFF

d_call: .
clone_size: .
v_call: TRBV6-5
cdr3_length: 11
j_call: TRBJ2-5
cdr3_nt: TGTGCCAGCAGCCTCCAGGGGACCCAGTACTTC
cdr3_aa: CASSLQGTQYF

d_call: .
clone_size: .
v_call: TRBV7-3
cdr3_length: 13
j_call: TRBJ2-7
cdr3_nt: TGTGCCAGCAGCTTAGGGGGCACCTACGAGCAGTACTTC
cdr3_aa: CASSLGGTYEQYF

d_call: .
clone_size: .
v_call: TRBV6-5
cdr3_length: 13
j_call: TRBJ1-2
cdr3_nt: TGTGCCAGCAGCCCCGTCCCCGCCTATGGCTACACCTTC
cdr3_aa: CASSPVPAYGYTF